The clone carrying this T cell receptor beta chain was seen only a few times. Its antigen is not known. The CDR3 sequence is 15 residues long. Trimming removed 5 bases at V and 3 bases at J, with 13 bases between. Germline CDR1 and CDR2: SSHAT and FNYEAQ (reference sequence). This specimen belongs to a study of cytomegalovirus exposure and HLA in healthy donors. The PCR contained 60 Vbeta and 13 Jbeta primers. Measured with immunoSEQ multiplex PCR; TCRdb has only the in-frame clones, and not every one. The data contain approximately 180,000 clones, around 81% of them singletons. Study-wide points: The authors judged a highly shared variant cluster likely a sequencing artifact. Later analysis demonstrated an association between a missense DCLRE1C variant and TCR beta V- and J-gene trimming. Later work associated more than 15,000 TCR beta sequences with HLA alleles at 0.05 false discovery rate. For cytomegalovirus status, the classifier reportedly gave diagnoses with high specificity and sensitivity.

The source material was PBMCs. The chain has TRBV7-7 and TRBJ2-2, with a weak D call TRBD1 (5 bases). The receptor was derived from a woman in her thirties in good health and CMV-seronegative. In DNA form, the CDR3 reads TGTGCCAGCAGCCTAACTACCAGGGACACCGGGGAGCTGTTTTTT. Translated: CASSLTTRDTGELFF.